A single sample is the source of the 2 T cell receptor beta chains below, sequenced in a study of T cells in Graves' hyperthyroidism and ophthalmopathy. The investigators amplified TCR beta CDR3 regions from RNA transcripts. With the HTBI primer set, the TCR CDR3 went through a first round of RT-PCR. TCRdb used MiXCR to reprocess the multiplex PCR reads, holding one entry per CDR3 protein. The table lists around 720,000 distinct CDR3 sequences, about 35% of them singletons. Source material: blood. These receptor sequences come from a middle-aged woman with Graves' hyperthyroidism.

This chain links TRBV2 with TRBJ2-5; the D is unclear. The CDR3 runs to 14 residues. Germline V CDR1 and CDR2: SNHLY, FYNNEI. Deletions cut 3 bases from V and 0 bases from J, with 8 bases between. DNA of the CDR3: TGTGCCAGCAGTGATAAAGGCCACCAAGAGACCCAGTACTTC. Translating gives CASSDKGHQETQYF.

The chain uses TRBV10-3 and TRBJ1-5; 8 bases agree with TRBD1. The CDR3 is made up of 14 amino acids. In germline, CDR1 is ENHRY, CDR2 SYGVKD. After removal of 4 bases from V and 5 bases from J, the junction contained 4 bases not matched to a gene. CDR3 residues: CAISVTGEDQPQHF. DNA for the CDR3: TGTGCCATCAGTGTGACAGGGGAGGATCAGCCCCAGCATTTT.